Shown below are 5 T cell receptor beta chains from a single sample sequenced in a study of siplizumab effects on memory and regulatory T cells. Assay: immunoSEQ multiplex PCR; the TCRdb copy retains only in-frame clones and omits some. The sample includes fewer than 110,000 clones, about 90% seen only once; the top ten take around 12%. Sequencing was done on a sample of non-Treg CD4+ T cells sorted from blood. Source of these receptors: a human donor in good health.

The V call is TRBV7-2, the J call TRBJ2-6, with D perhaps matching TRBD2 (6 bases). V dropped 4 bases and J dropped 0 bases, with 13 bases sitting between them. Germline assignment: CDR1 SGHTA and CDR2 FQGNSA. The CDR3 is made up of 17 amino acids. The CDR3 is CASSSVGGNSGANVLTF. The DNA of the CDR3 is TGTGCCAGCAGCTCCGTGGGGGGAAACTCTGGGGCCAACGTCCTGACTTTC.

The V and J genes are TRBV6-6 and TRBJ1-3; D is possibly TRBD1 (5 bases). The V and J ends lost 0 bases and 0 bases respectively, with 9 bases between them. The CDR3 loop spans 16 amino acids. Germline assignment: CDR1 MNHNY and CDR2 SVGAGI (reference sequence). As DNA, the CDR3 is TGTGCCAGCAGTTACTCACACGACAGCTCTGGAAACACCATATATTTT. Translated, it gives CASSYSHDSSGNTIYF.

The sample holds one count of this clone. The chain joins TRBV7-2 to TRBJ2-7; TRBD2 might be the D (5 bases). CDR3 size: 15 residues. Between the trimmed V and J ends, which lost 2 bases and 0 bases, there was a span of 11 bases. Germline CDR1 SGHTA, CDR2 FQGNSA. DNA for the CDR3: TGTGCCAGCAGCTTACTCGGGATGGACTCCTACGAGCAGTACTTC. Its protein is CASSLLGMDSYEQYF.

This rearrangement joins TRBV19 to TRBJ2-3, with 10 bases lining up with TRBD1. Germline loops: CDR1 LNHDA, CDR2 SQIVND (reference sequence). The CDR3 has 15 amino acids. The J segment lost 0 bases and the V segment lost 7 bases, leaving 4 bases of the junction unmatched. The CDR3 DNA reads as TGTGCCAGTACCGGGACAGGGGTCAGCACAGATACGCAGTATTTT. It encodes CASTGTGVSTDTQYF.

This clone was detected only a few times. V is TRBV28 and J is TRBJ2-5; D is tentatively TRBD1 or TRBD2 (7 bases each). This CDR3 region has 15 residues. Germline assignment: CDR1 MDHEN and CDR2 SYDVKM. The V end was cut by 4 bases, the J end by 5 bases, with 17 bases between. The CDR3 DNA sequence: TGTGCCAGCAGTTCCCTGACAGGGAGGGTGGAGACCCAGTACTTC. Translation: CASSSLTGRVETQYF.